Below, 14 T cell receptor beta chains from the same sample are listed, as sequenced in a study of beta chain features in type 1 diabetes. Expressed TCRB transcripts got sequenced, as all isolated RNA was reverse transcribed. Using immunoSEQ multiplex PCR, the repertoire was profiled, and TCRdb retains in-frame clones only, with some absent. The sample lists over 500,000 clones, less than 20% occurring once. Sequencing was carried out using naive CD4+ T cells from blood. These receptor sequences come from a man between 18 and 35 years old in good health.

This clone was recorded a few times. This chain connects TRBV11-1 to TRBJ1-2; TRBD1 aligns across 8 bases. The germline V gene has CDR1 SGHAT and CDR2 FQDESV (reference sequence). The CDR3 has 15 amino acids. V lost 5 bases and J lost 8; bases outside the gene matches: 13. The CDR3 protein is CASSPILTGEFGYTF. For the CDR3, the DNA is TGTGCCAGCAGCCCAATCCTGACAGGGGAGTTCGGCTACACCTTC.

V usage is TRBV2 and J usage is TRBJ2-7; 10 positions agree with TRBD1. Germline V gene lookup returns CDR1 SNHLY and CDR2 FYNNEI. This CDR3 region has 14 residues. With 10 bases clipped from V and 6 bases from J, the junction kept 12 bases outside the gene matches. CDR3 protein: CANRLGTGDGEQYF. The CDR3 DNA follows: TGTGCCAACCGACTCGGGACAGGGGACGGCGAGCAGTACTTC.

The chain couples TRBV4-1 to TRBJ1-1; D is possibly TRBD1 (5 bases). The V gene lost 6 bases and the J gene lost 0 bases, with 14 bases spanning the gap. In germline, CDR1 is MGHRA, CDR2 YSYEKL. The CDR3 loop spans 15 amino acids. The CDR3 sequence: CASRPGPLMNTEAFF. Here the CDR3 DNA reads TGCGCCAGCAGGCCGGGACCGCTTATGAACACTGAAGCTTTCTTT.

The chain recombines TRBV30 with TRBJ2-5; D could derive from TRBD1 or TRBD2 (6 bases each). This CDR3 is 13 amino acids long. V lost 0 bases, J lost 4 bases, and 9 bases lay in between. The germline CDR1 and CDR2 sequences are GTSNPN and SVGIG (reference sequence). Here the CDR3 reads CAWSVGGGETQYF. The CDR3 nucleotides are TGTGCCTGGAGTGTCGGAGGGGGAGAGACCCAGTACTTC.

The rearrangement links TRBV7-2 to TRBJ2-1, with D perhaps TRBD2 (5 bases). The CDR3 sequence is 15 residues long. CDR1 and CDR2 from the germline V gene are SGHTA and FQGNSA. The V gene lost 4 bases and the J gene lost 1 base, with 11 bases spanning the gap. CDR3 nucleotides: TGTGCCAGCAGCTCTGGGAGAGAGTCCTACAATGAGCAGTTCTTC. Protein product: CASSSGRESYNEQFF.

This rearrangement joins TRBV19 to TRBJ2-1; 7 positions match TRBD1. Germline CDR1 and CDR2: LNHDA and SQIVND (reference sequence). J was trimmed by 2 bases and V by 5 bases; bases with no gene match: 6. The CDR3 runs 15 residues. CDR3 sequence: CASSFGQGAYNEQFF. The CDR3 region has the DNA TGTGCCAGTAGTTTTGGGCAGGGGGCCTACAATGAGCAGTTCTTC.

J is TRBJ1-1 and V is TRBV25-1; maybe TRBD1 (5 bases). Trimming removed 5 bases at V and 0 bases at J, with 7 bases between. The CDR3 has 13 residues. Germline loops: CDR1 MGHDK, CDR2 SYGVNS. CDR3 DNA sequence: TGTGCCAGCAGTCGGGGGTTGAACACTGAAGCTTTCTTT. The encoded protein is CASSRGLNTEAFF.

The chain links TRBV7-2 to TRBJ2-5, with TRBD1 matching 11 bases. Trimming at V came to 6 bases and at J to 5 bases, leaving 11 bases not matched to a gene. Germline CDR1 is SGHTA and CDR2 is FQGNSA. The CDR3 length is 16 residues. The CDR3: CASSSLDRGRRETQYF. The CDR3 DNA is TGTGCCAGCAGTTCGTTGGACAGGGGGCGGAGGGAGACCCAGTACTTC.

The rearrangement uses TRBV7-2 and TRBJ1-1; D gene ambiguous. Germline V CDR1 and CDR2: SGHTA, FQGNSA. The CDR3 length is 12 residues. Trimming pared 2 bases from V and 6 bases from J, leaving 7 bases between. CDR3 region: CASSLSGAEAFF. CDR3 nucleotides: TGTGCCAGCAGCTTAAGTGGGGCTGAAGCTTTCTTT.

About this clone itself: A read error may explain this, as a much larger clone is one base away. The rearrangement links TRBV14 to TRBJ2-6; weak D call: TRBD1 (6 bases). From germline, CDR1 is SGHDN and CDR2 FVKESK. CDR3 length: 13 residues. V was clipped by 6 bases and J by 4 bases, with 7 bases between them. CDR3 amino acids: CASRGAGANVLTF. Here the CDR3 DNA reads TGTGCCAGCAGGGGGGCCGGGGCCAACGTCCTGACTTTC. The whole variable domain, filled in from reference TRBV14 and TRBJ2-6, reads EAGVTQFPSHSVIEKGQTVTLRCDPISGHDNLYWYRRVMGKEIKFLLHFVKESKQDESGMPNNRFLAERTGGTYSTLKVQPAELEDSGVYFCASRGAGANVLTFGAGSRLTVL.

CDR3 protein: CSAPSGPEQYF. CDR3 coding DNA: TGCAGTGCACCGAGCGGCCCTGAGCAGTACTTC. V usage is TRBV20-1 and J usage is TRBJ2-7, with D maybe TRBD2 (5 bases). The germline V gene encodes CDR1 DFQATT and CDR2 SNEGSKA (reference sequence). V was clipped by 6 bases and J by 7 bases, with 13 bases between them. This CDR3 is 11 amino acids long.

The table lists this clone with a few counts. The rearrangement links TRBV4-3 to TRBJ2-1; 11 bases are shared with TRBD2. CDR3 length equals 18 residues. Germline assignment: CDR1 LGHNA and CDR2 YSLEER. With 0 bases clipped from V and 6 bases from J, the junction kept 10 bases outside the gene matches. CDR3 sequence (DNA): TGCGCCAGCAGCCAAGAGAGTAGCGGGAGGGCGGTACGCAATGAGCAGTTCTTC. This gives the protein CASSQESSGRAVRNEQFF.

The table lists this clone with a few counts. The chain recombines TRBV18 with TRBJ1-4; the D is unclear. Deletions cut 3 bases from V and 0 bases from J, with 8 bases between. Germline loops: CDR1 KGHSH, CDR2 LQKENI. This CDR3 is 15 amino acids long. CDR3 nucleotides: TGTGCCAGCTCACCCTACGGTGCAACTAATGAAAAACTGTTTTTT. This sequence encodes CASSPYGATNEKLFF. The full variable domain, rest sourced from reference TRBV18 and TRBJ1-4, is NAGVMQNPRHLVRRRGQEARLRCSPMKGHSHVYWYRQLPEEGLKFMVYLQKENIIDESGMPKERFSAEFPKEGPSILRIQQVVRGDSAAYFCASSPYGATNEKLFFGSGTQLSVL.

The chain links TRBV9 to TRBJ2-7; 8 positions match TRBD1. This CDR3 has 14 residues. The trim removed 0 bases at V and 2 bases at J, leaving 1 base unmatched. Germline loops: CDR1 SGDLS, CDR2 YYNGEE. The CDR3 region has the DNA TGTGCCAGCAGCGTAGTGGACAGGGCCTACGAGCAGTACTTC. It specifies CASSVVDRAYEQYF. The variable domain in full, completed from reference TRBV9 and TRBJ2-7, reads DSGVTQTPKHLITATGQRVTLRCSPRSGDLSVYWYQQSLDQGLQFLIQYYNGEERAKGNILERFSAQQFPDLHSELNLSSLELGDSALYFCASSVVDRAYEQYFGPGTRLTVT.